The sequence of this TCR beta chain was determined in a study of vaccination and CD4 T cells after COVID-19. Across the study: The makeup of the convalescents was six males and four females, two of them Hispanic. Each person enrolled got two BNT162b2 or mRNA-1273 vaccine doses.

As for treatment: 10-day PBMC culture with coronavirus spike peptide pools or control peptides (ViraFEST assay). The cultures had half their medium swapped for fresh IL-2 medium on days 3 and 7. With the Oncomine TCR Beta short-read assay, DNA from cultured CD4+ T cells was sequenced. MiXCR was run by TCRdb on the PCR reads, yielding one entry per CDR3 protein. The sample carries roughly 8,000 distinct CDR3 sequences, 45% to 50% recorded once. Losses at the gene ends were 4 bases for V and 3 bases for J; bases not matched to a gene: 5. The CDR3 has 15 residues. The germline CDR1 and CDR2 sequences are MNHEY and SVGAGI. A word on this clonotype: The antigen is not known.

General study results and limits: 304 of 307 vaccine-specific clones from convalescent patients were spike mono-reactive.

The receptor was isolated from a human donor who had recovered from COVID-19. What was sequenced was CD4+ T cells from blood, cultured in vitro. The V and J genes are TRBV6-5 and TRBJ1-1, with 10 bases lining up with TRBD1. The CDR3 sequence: CASSFLTGGHTEAFF. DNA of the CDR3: TGTGCCAGCAGTTTTCTGACAGGGGGCCACACTGAAGCTTTCTTT.